Shown below are 2 T cell receptor beta chains from a single sample sequenced in a study of CD8+CD57+ T cells in acquired aplastic anemia. Researchers used genomic DNA as the template to profile TCR beta VDJ and CDR3. Each CDR3 protein is one row after TCRdb ran MiXCR on the reads. The sample lists about 270,000 distinct CDR3 sequences, 50% to 70% occurring once. Material: sorted CD4+, CD8+, or CD8+CD57+ T cells (not recorded which) from PBMCs. The receptor set was obtained from a human donor with severe aplastic anemia or a healthy control (not recorded which).

The chain joins TRBV5-1 to TRBJ2-1; D is perhaps TRBD1 (5 bases). This CDR3 has 16 residues. Germline CDR1 SGHRS, CDR2 YFSETQ. The V end was cut by 0 bases, the J end by 4 bases, with 14 bases between. The CDR3 coding sequence is TGCGCCAGCAGCTTGGGACAGCTTCTGGCTTACAATGAGCAGTTCTTC. The encoded protein is CASSLGQLLAYNEQFF.

This clonotype showed up many times. CDR3 amino acids: CSANTDPYNEQFF. In nucleotides, the CDR3 is TGCAGTGCTAACACGGACCCTTACAATGAGCAGTTCTTC. The chain couples TRBV20-1 to TRBJ2-1, with no clear D. The V gene's germline CDR1 is DFQATT and CDR2 SNEGSKA (reference sequence). Between the trimmed V and J ends, which lost 4 bases and 4 bases, there was a span of 11 bases. The CDR3 sequence is 13 residues long.